This T cell receptor beta chain is drawn from a study of regulatory T cells in long-lasting Graves disease (dated by TCRdb to 2020 to 2022). For context, the study as a whole: Antithyroid drugs had been taken for less than 3 months by newly diagnosed Graves' disease patients. Peripheral blood TCR sequencing and RNA sequencing compared persistent Graves' disease patients with newly diagnosed Graves' disease patients. The study took place in China and was registered as a clinical trial. TCR sequencing covered some 13 persistent and approximately 20 newly diagnosed Graves' disease patients, around 35 samples in total.

In light of the paper, this sample's time point label describes: newly diagnosed GD, antithyroid drugs for less than 3 months. RNA was extracted from PBMCs in TRIzol for both TCR sequencing and RNA sequencing. The diagnosis of Graves' disease followed American Thyroid Association guidelines. Patients were recruited from an endocrinology department in Xi'an, China. Each patient gave approximately 10 milliliters of peripheral blood, collected in an EDTA anticoagulant tube. Ficoll Paque Plus density gradient separation was used to isolate PBMCs, and no further T cell sorting was done. An Agilent 2100 Bioanalyzer and agarose gel were used to assess RNA quality, and a NanoDrop 2000 was used to measure RNA concentration. The library was made by multiplex PCR. The instrument was an Illumina HiSeq 4000. TCR beta libraries were built with iRepertoire HTBI primers and Arm-PCR amplification of CDR3 regions. Before sequencing, the PCR products underwent gel purification. The source study handled its data this way. Across samples, 60 to 75 TRBV and 13 to 15 TRBJ segments were identified and used for gene usage analysis of CDR3 amino acid clonotypes. COPE and FqMerger were used to merge the filtered high-quality paired reads into contigs. BLAST was used to align contigs to the IMGT TRBV, TRBD and TRBJ reference genes, and CDR3 was defined following IMGT. Clonotypes above 0.1% frequency were classified as highly expanded clones. Shannon entropy served as the measure of repertoire diversity, while the Gini coefficient captured V-J evenness. Public clonotypes were defined as clonotypes shared by more than one individual. The public reads were quality trimmed at Q25 with fastp and then assembled into clones with MiXCR by TCRdb, keeping productive beta chains. Every entry covers one CDR3 protein and lists the most common genes and DNA from its rows. TCRdb's processing, not the authors', yielded these V and J calls. The sample data list a few hundred thousand distinct CDR3 sequences, and 12% of these were observed just once. The leading ten clones occupy under 20% of the sample.

There are many counts of this clonotype. It lacks a known antigen. At one boundary the junction diverges from the germline segment, which might be a read error. What the authors observed across the whole study: The small sample size was acknowledged by the authors as a limitation that may reduce accuracy. Sequencing and analysis were limited to the TCR beta chain. Patients with persistent disease shared more public clonotypes (around 2,500) than newly diagnosed patients did (approximately 1,000). Preferential use of TRBV28, TRBJ1-2 and TRBJ2-5 was observed in persistent disease, whereas TRBV20-1 and TRBJ2-1 were favored in newly diagnosed disease. Compared with newly diagnosed patients, patients with persistent Graves' disease had lower TCR Shannon entropy and fewer highly expanded clones, which suggests clonal expansion. Because the primary lesion, thyroid tissue, could not be accessed, the study looked at peripheral blood alone.

CDR1 and CDR2 were assigned from the germline V gene (reference sequence) as DFQATT and SNEGSKA. From its cysteine to its phenylalanine, the CDR3 spans 15 amino acids. Here the CDR3 DNA is all that survives: 45 bases in frame from base 1. These data also featured in a second study, about T cells in Graves' hyperthyroidism and ophthalmopathy. The second study's paper adds: Stable Graves' hyperthyroidism was defined as no progression to ophthalmopathy during 18 months of follow-up. Hyperthyroidism patients were aged 18 to 65 years and newly diagnosed, with disease duration of less than 2 months. Patients with uncontrolled infections, other autoimmune diseases, pregnancy or lactation were excluded. Diagnoses were based on clinical symptoms, serum thyroxine and TRAb, thyroid ultrasound and orbital computed tomography. The first round of RT-PCR for the TCR CDR3 was performed with the HTBI primer set and the Qiagen OneStep RT-PCR kit. Most expanded thyroid clonotypes (frequency above 0.001) were also detected in blood, suggesting blood repertoires may reflect thyroid immune responses. A 13 V-J signature model separated ophthalmopathy from stable hyperthyroidism, with roughly 88% sensitivity and 81.08% specificity in cross-validation and 80%/75% in testing. In validation, the model predicted progression to ophthalmopathy with around 71% sensitivity and over 72% specificity, a median of 6.5 months before onset. To identify TCR V-J signatures that set the groups apart, the researchers used a discovery cohort of 100 patients, made up of 40 to 45 with Graves' ophthalmopathy and 57 with stable Graves' hyperthyroidism. An independent validation cohort of under 20 hyperthyroidism patients and over 15 patients who later progressed to ophthalmopathy tested prospective prediction of ophthalmopathy. The 85 to 100 discovery patients were randomly split 7:3 into training and test sets. The study also compared thyroid tissue and blood T-cell repertoires from roughly six Graves' hyperthyroidism patients. After blood sampling, hyperthyroidism patients were treated with methimazole at a starting dose of 30 mg daily, and ophthalmopathy patients were treated with high-dose intravenous methylprednisolone. Libraries were constructed in a second round of multiplex PCR, after which size selection and purification were performed. Paired-end sequencing of the libraries was performed with 100 bp reads on an Illumina HiSeq2000. SOAPnuke was used to process the raw data, throwing out any read that contained adapters or uncalled bases, had a mean Phred below 15, or lacked an exact constant-primer or identifier match. High-quality paired reads were merged with COPE v1.2.5, and unique nucleotide sequences were defined as clonotypes. MiTCR v1.1 was used to align clonotypes to the IMGT TRBV, TRBD and TRBJ reference segments. Analysis was restricted to V-J combinations with a frequency above 0.0001, which covered about 99% of repertoires. The TCS score was defined as F50 (clonal expansion) divided by E x V (chaos), with BLOSUM62-based TCRdist calculated between CDR3 peptides within each V-J. Welch's t-statistics and random forest reduced fewer than 550 V-J features to roughly 13, which were used in a naive Bayes classifier (R e1071). No statistical method was used to fix the sample size in advance, and group allocation was not hidden from the investigators. TCR Vbeta CDR3 sequencing of 120 to 150 peripheral blood samples (over 40 ophthalmopathy, about 80 hyperthyroidism and approximately 17 progressor patients) is reported in the paper.

This receptor chain uses TRBV20-1 and TRBJ2-3; the D gene is possibly TRBD1 or TRBD2, each agreeing over 5 bases. The sequencing used peripheral blood mononuclear cells (PBMCs), collected at new diagnosis, from a patient treated with antithyroid drugs. The TCR comes from a young woman with Graves disease. Donor details come from another sample of the same person, matched by shared clones. The sequence in DNA is TGCAGTGCTGGAGAGAGGGGTTCGGGGACAGATACGCAGTATTTT. Translation gives CSAGERGSGTDTQYF.